This T cell receptor beta chain emerged from a study of shared clonotypes between healthy human individuals. A note on this clone: This sample also contains other DNA sequences that code for the same CDR3.

The genomic DNA of each subset was split evenly across several immunoSEQ plates. Sorted-subset replicate PCRs used 200 ng of genomic DNA. This amount corresponded to 30,000 to 35,000 T cell genomes. Per the authors' pipeline: Owing to the provision of junction-only sequences devoid of quality scores by immunoSEQ, filtering differed. The repertoire was sequenced with immunoSEQ multiplex PCR; TCRdb's copy has only in-frame clones and lacks some. D and trimming come from the DNA, and the V and J calls and clone size come from that table. The sample consists of about 2.4 million clones, approximately 93% of them appearing once. The clonotype originates from a man younger than 35 in good health. Some clones in this sample may be carry-over from other donors' samples. Sequencing input: naive CD4+ T cells from PBMCs. Subset here: CD45RA+ positively selected.

The CDR3 bases are TGTGCCAGCAGTGAGGGTGGAGCCTCCCAGCATTTT. Translated: CASSEGGASQHF. This chain uses TRBV2 with TRBJ1-5, with D unclear. CDR3 length: 12 residues. V lost 3 bases and J lost 11, with 11 bases in between. The V gene's germline CDR1 is SNHLY and CDR2 FYNNEI.